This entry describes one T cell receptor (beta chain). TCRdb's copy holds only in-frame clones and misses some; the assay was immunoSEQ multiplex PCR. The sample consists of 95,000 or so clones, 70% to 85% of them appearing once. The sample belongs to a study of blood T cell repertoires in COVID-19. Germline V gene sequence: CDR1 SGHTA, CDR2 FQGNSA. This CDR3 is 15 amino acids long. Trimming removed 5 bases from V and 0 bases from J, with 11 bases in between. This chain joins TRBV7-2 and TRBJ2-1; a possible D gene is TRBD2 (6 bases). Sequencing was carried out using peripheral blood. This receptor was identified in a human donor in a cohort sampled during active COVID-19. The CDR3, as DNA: TGTGCCAGCAGCGGTCGGGGGAGCTCCTACAATGAGCAGTTCTTC. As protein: CASSGRGSSYNEQFF. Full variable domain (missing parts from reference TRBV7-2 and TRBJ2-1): GAGVSQSPSNKVTEKGKDVELRCDPISGHTALYWYRQSLGQGLEFLIYFQGNSAPDKSGLPSDRFSAERTGGSVSTLTIQRTQQEDSAVYLCASSGRGSSYNEQFFGPGTRLTVL.